This T cell receptor beta chain was captured by sequencing in a study of graft-versus-host responses after intestinal transplantation. Study information: Recipients received multivisceral, liver-intestinal, or isolated intestinal transplants. All of the recipients had induction that used anti-thymocyte globulin, then tacrolimus and steroids for about 3 years.

Overall study results and limits: Within allografts, high graft-versus-host to host-versus-graft clonal ratios were seen among patients with graft-donor T cell macrochimerism. An association linked early post-transplant HvG declines with peak circulating GvH clone levels.

Details on this clone: The target antigen is unknown.

CDR3 length: 15 residues. CDR1 and CDR2 from the germline V gene are LGHNA and YNFKEQ. Germline trimming cut 1 base from V and 3 bases from J; bases unmatched to any gene: 2. Sequencing used immunoSEQ multiplex PCR; TCRdb keeps in-frame clones, though not all of them. Here the sample spans around 90,000 clones, 85% to 95% being singletons. The TCR originated in a human donor who was the organ donor for an intestinal transplant. The rearrangement joins TRBV4-2 to TRBJ2-1; 8 bases fit TRBD2. The sample in question was unstimulated CD8+ T cells sorted from spleen or lymph node cells, obtained before transplant. The CDR3 is CASSQGTSGYNEQFF. The DNA for the CDR3 is TGTGCCAGCAGCCAAGGAACTAGCGGCTACAATGAGCAGTTCTTC.